This entry describes one TCR beta chain. Study processing details: Estimates of nucleated cell counts were drawn from the amplification of reference gene primers. TCRdb's copy holds only in-frame clones and misses some; the assay was immunoSEQ multiplex PCR. V and J calls and clone size are copied from that table; D and trimming were computed from the DNA. This table holds approximately 150,000 clones, 85% to 90% found once. This record comes from a study of blood T cell repertoires in COVID-19. The ends lost 3 bases at V and 8 bases at J; junction bases unmatched: 13. Germline-derived CDR1 and CDR2 are WNHNN and SYGVQD (reference sequence). This CDR3 region has 16 residues.

The sequenced material came from peripheral blood. This TCR was sampled from a woman between 55 and 75 years old with active COVID-19. This chain links TRBV10-1 with TRBJ2-3, with 8 bases fitting TRBD2. CDR3 nucleotide sequence: TGCGCCAGCAGTGAAGGTGCGGGAGGCTCGTTTGTTACGCAGTATTTT. Translating it yields CASSEGAGGSFVTQYF.